This T cell receptor (beta chain) was sequenced during a study of blood T cell repertoires in COVID-19. Background on the study: The analysed material was cDNA or gDNA that came from T cells, B-cell-depleted T cells, or PBMCs.

The ends lost 4 bases at V and 7 bases at J; junction bases unmatched: 15. From germline, CDR1 is LGHNA and CDR2 YNFKEQ. The CDR3 has 17 amino acids. This table comes from immunoSEQ multiplex PCR, and its TCRdb copy is limited to in-frame clones, with some not included. The top ten clones hold 5% of a sample with hundreds of thousands of clones, 80% to 85% of them seen once. Participant-reported clinical history was the basis for cohort assignment. At least ten counts were recorded for this clone. Input material: PBMCs or T cells enriched from blood (not recorded which). The clonotype originates from a man aged 35-49 years who had been exposed to COVID-19. The chain joins TRBV4-2 to TRBJ2-2; 7 bases match TRBD2. CDR3 nucleotides: TGTGCCAGCAGCCTCCAAACCTGGACTAGTACAGGCGGGGAGCTGTTTTTT. Protein sequence: CASSLQTWTSTGGELFF.